The rows below give T cell receptor beta chains drawn from one sample of a study of blood T cells in healthy people across ages. Using its own MiXCR run on the 5' RACE reads, TCRdb lists one record per CDR3 protein. The profile covers approximately 690,000 distinct CDR3 sequences, with approximately 40% appearing a single time and 25% to 30% taken by the ten largest. Specimen: blood. Source of these receptors: an elderly man in good health. Both conserved end residues are part of each CDR3. D genes are given only for firm matches. A clone size is listed for some rows: how often the clone was seen (once, few, many), or a class if it is expanded.

J gene | V gene | D gene | clone size | CDR3 DNA | CDR3 protein
TRBJ2-6 | TRBV6-2/TRBV6-3 | - | - | TGTGCCAGCGGTTCCTTCGGGAGCTCTGGGGCCAACGTCCTGACTTTC | CASGSFGSSGANVLTF
TRBJ2-5 | TRBV7-2 | - | - | TGTGCCGGCAGCCTCCATCGGCCCCCCGCGGAGACCCAGTACTTC | CAGSLHRPPAETQYF
TRBJ2-2 | TRBV19 | - | - | TGTGCCAGTAGGCCACAGGGTCTCGGATTCGGGGAGCTGTTTTTT | CASRPQGLGFGELFF
TRBJ1-2 | TRBV4-3 | TRBD1 | few | TGCGCCAGCAGCCTATCCGGGACAGGGGGCCGGAAAAGCTATGGCTACACCTTC | CASSLSGTGGRKSYGYTF
TRBJ2-5 | TRBV7-2 | - | - | TGTGCCAGCAGCGCCATGGGTAATATGGAGACCCAGTACTTC | CASSAMGNMETQYF
TRBJ1-2 | TRBV6-2/TRBV6-3 | - | many | TGTGCCAGCAGCCACTCGGCAGCAACTAACTATGGCTACACCTTC | CASSHSAATNYGYTF
TRBJ1-4 | TRBV6-5 | - | - | TGTGCCAGCAGTTACTCTAGCGGGGGGGTAGATGAAAAACTGTTTTTT | CASSYSSGGVDEKLFF
TRBJ2-1 | TRBV25-1 | - | - | TGTGCCAGCAGTGAATATCCGAATAAGCAGTTCTTC | CASSEYPNKQFF
TRBJ2-1 | TRBV7-7 | TRBD2 | few | TGTGCCAGCAGCTCCGGGACTAGCGGGGGGGCCAATGAGCAGTTCTTC | CASSSGTSGGANEQFF
TRBJ2-3 | TRBV7-2 | - | few | TGTGCCAGCAGCTTATATGGGACTGGTACAGATACGCAGTATTTT | CASSLYGTGTDTQYF
TRBJ2-3 | TRBV20-1 | - | few | TGCAGTGCTTCCTCCACAGATACGCAGTATTTT | CSASSTDTQYF
TRBJ2-3 | TRBV6-2/TRBV6-3 | - | few | TGTGCCAGTGCGACCACGACTGGAGATACGCAGTATTTT | CASATTTGDTQYF
TRBJ2-1 | TRBV20-1 | - | few | TGCAGTGCTAGAGCGGGCAGGGCCAATGAGCAGTTCTTC | CSARAGRANEQFF
TRBJ2-6 | TRBV4-3 | TRBD1 | - | TGCGCCAGCTGCCAAGAAACAGGGGGGTCCGGGGCCAACGTCCTGACTTTC | CASCQETGGSGANVLTF
TRBJ1-2 | TRBV6-1 | TRBD1 | few | TGTGCCAGCAGTCGACAGGACAGGGCGGTAGAAGGCTACACCTTC | CASSRQDRAVEGYTF
TRBJ2-4 | TRBV6-2/TRBV6-3 | - | few | TGTGCCAGCAGTTACCCGGGGGGCGAGGGGAACATTCAGTACTTC | CASSYPGGEGNIQYF
TRBJ1-1 | TRBV7-2 | TRBD1 | - | TGTGCCAGCAGAACGCGACAGGGGTTGAACACTGAAGCTTTCTTT | CASRTRQGLNTEAFF
TRBJ2-1 | TRBV2 | TRBD2 | many | TGTGCCAGCAGTGAGACTAGCGGGAGTACGAATGAGCAGTTCTTC | CASSETSGSTNEQFF
TRBJ2-6 | TRBV7-6 | - | few | TGTGCCAGCAGCTTAGCCCCTTGGGGGTCTGGGGCCAACGTCCTGACTTTC | CASSLAPWGSGANVLTF
TRBJ1-6 | TRBV5-8 | - | - | TGTGCCAGCAGCTCGGACCCTGATTCACCCCTCCACTTT | CASSSDPDSPLHF
TRBJ2-5 | TRBV14 | - | - | TGTGCCAGCAGCCATCCCCTAGAAGAGACCCAGTACTTC | CASSHPLEETQYF
TRBJ2-5 | TRBV7-2 | TRBD2 | few | TGTGCCAGCAGCTTAGGTGGACTAGCCTCTAGAGAGACCCAGTACTTC | CASSLGGLASRETQYF
TRBJ2-3 | TRBV19 | - | - | TGTGCCAGTAGTGACATCGGTAGCACAGATACGCAGTATTTT | CASSDIGSTDTQYF
TRBJ1-1 | TRBV7-9 | - | - | TGTGCCAGCAATAGACCGGGCCAAGGCGCTTTCTTT | CASNRPGQGAFF
TRBJ1-1 | TRBV4-3 | - | - | TGCGCCAGCAGCCAAATCCGGGACGAAGAAGCTTTCTTT | CASSQIRDEEAFF
TRBJ1-6 | TRBV12-3/TRBV12-4 | - | - | TGTGCCAGCAGTCCCGGGACACCTAATTCACCCCTCCACTTT | CASSPGTPNSPLHF
TRBJ1-1 | TRBV5-4 | - | once | TGTGCCAGCAGCGACCACAGGGACTTGAACACTGAAGCTTTCTTT | CASSDHRDLNTEAFF
TRBJ2-3 | TRBV6-5 | - | - | TGTGCCAGCAGTTACTCCCAGGGGAGAACAGATACGCAGTATTTT | CASSYSQGRTDTQYF
TRBJ2-7 | TRBV5-6 | TRBD1 | - | TGTGCCAGCAGCTGGGAGAGGGACAGATCCTACGAGCAGTACTTC | CASSWERDRSYEQYF
TRBJ1-2 | TRBV6-2/TRBV6-3 | - | - | TGTGCCAGCAGGCCCGGGACATCAGGTGGCTACACCTTC | CASRPGTSGGYTF
TRBJ2-7 | TRBV15 | TRBD1 | - | TGTGCCACCAGCAGGCCGACAGGGGCCCCAGGAGATGAGCAGTACTTC | CATSRPTGAPGDEQYF
TRBJ2-1 | TRBV20-1 | - | - | TGCAGTGCTACCCCCCACTCCAATGAGCAGTTCTTC | CSATPHSNEQFF
TRBJ2-3 | TRBV11-1 | TRBD2 | - | TGTGCCAGCAGACGACCTTCAGGGACTAGCGGGACCCTCTCTAGCACAGATACGCAGTATTTT | CASRRPSGTSGTLSSTDTQYF
TRBJ2-1 | TRBV7-3 | - | few | TGTGCCAGCAGCTTAAACGGTGTGAATACACATGAGCAGTTCTTC | CASSLNGVNTHEQFF
TRBJ2-5 | TRBV20-1 | - | - | TGCAGTGCCCGGGGCCAGTACTTC | CSARGQYF
TRBJ2-1 | TRBV2 | - | many | TGTGCCAGCAGTGTGTTAAATGAGCAGTTCTTC | CASSVLNEQFF
TRBJ2-5 | TRBV29-1 | TRBD2 | - | TGCAGCGTTGGGGGCCTAGCGGGAGGTCCCCTTTACAATGAGCAGTACTTC | CSVGGLAGGPLYNEQYF
TRBJ2-1 | TRBV6-2/TRBV6-3 | - | - | TGTGCCAGCAGTCACGAGCGGTACAATGAGCAGTTCTTC | CASSHERYNEQFF
TRBJ2-5 | TRBV6-2/TRBV6-3 | TRBD2 | - | TGTGCCAGCAGTTACGCGGGGGGAATACAAGAGACCCAGTACTTC | CASSYAGGIQETQYF
TRBJ1-2 | TRBV7-2 | - | - | TGTGCCAGCAGCCCGGACGCAGGTGTAAACTATGGCTACACCTTC | CASSPDAGVNYGYTF
TRBJ2-3 | TRBV7-2 | TRBD1 | - | TGTGCCAGCAGCGCGGGACAGGGTATAGATACGCAGTATTTT | CASSAGQGIDTQYF
TRBJ1-2 | TRBV4-3 | - | - | TGCGCCAGCAGCCAAGATTTCGGGGGTGGCTACACCTTC | CASSQDFGGGYTF